These 26 T cell receptor beta chains were sequenced from one sample in a study of T cell repertoires in cytomegalovirus infection (dated by TCRdb to the late 2010s). TCRdb names Illumina HiSeq 1500 as the instrument used. TCRdb cleaned the public reads at Q25 with fastp, built clones with MiXCR and kept in-frame beta chains. CDR3 protein sequences are deduplicated, and each keeps its most common genes and DNA. The sample table shows around 740,000 distinct CDR3 sequences, and about a third are seen once. The ten biggest clones cover around 3% of the sample. Specimen: PBMCs. These receptors all come from a human donor in good health (CMV status not recorded). Some clones in this sample may be carry-over from other donors' samples.

The CDR3 loop is CASSLAGYGNTIYF. DNA of the CDR3: TGCGCCAGCAGCTTAGCGGGGTACGGAAACACCATATATTTT. V is TRBV5-1 and J is TRBJ1-3; D is unclear. This CDR3 has 14 amino acids. Trimming cost V 2 bases and J 4 bases, with 10 bases left between them. Germline lookup yields CDR1 SGHRS and CDR2 YFSETQ.

The chain has TRBV20-1 and TRBJ2-7, with TRBD1 identical over 11 bases. This CDR3 is built from 17 residues. Germline CDR1 reads DFQATT; CDR2 reads SNEGSKA (reference sequence). V dropped 1 base and J dropped 2; count of bases not matched to a gene: 10. The CDR3 is CSARGEGGTGGAYEQYF. CDR3 nucleotide sequence: TGCAGTGCTAGAGGTGAAGGTGGGACAGGGGGTGCCTACGAGCAGTACTTC.

Concerning this clonotype: A junction end diverges from the germline sequence, so it may reflect a read error. V usage is TRBV7-9 and J usage is TRBJ1-3, with 8 bases that match TRBD1. The CDR3 consists of 11 residues. Germline CDR1 reads SEHNR; CDR2 reads FQNEAQ (reference sequence). In DNA, the CDR3 is TGTGCCAGCGCCTCTCGGACAGGGTTCGATTTT. This sequence encodes CASASRTGFDF.

The chain uses TRBV4-1 and TRBJ2-5; TRBD2 matches 13 bases. CDR1 is MGHRA and CDR2 is YSYEKL in the germline V gene. The CDR3 has 18 residues. Unmatched junction bases numbered 12, after V lost 4 bases and J lost 4 bases. The CDR3 DNA follows: TGCGCCAGCAGCCTTCCTCCTACTAGCGGGGGGGCTCGAGAGACCCAGTACTTC. Its translation is CASSLPPTSGGARETQYF.

The genes are TRBV29-1 and TRBJ1-2, with D unresolved. V shed 0 bases and J shed 2 bases, with 7 bases lying between them. CDR1 and CDR2 (germline): SQVTM, ANQGSEA. This CDR3 comprises 13 residues. The CDR3 DNA follows: TGCAGCGTTGAAGACAGGCGCAACTATGGCTACACCTTC. As protein: CSVEDRRNYGYTF. Looking up the rest from reference TRBV29-1 and TRBJ1-2 gives the full variable domain: SAVISQKPSRDICQRGTSLTIQCQVDSQVTMMFWYRQQPGQSLTLIATANQGSEATYESGFVIDKFPISRPNLTFSTLTVSNMSPEDSSIYLCSVEDRRNYGYTFGSGTRLTVV.

The chain carries TRBV25-1 and TRBJ2-3; TRBD2 agrees at 15 bases. Trimming cost V 6 bases and J 7 bases; bases outside gene matches: 8. This CDR3 has 16 residues. Per germline, CDR1 MGHDK and CDR2 SYGVNS. The CDR3, as DNA: TGTGCCAGCAGCCCGGGACTAGCGGGGGGTACATATACGCAGTATTTT. The encoded protein is CASSPGLAGGTYTQYF.

Comment on this clonotype: This clone may be a read error of a much larger clone one base away. The chain combines TRBV27 with TRBJ2-7; 9 bases fit TRBD1. The CDR3 loop spans 14 amino acids. Germline V gene data show CDR1 as MNHEY and CDR2 as SMNVEV (reference sequence). The CDR3 region has the DNA TGTGCCAGCAGTCCGGGACAGGGCAGGCACGAGCAGAACTTC. This sequence encodes CASSPGQGRHEQNF.

V usage is TRBV15 and J usage is TRBJ2-5; 9 nucleotides line up with TRBD2. V lost 0 bases and J lost 0; bases outside the gene matches: 14. Germline loops: CDR1 LNHNV, CDR2 YYDKDF (reference sequence). The CDR3 is made up of 20 amino acids. The CDR3 reads CATSRDGRGGRVGYQETQYF. The CDR3 nucleotides read TGTGCCACCAGCAGAGATGGGCGGGGGGGCCGGGTAGGGTACCAAGAGACCCAGTACTTC.

This clonotype came up a few times. The rearrangement joins TRBV7-2 to TRBJ2-5, with 8 bases fitting TRBD2. CDR1 is SGHTA, CDR2 FQGNSA, per germline. The CDR3 has 15 residues. The J segment lost 5 bases and the V segment lost 3 bases, leaving 8 bases of the junction unmatched. Here the CDR3 reads CASSLGGLVRETQYF. The CDR3 coding sequence is TGTGCCAGCAGCTTGGGGGGACTAGTTCGCGAGACCCAGTACTTC.

This clonotype came up a few times. This chain links TRBV28 with TRBJ1-2; no clear D gene. V was clipped by 6 bases and J by 2 bases, with 4 bases between them. The CDR3 extends over 11 amino acids. The V gene's germline CDR1 is MDHEN and CDR2 SYDVKM. CDR3 nucleotide sequence: TGTGCCAGCAGACTGAACTATGGCTACACCTTC. Amino acids: CASRLNYGYTF.

The J gene is TRBJ1-3, the V gene TRBV4-3; D is uncertain. CDR3 length equals 17 residues. Germline loops: CDR1 LGHNA, CDR2 YSLEER. V was shortened by 0 bases and J by 0 bases, with 12 bases between the two germline ends. CDR3 loop: CASSQDKTLPSGNTIYF. The CDR3 nucleotides are TGCGCCAGCAGCCAAGATAAGACGTTACCCTCTGGAAACACCATATATTTT.

V and J are TRBV15 and TRBJ2-1, with D tentatively TRBD1 (5 bases). CDR3 size: 18 residues. V was pared by 0 bases and J by 6 bases, with 21 bases between. Germline CDR1 LNHNV, CDR2 YYDKDF (reference sequence). CDR3 protein: CATSRDSPQGFSINEQFF. In DNA, the CDR3 is TGTGCCACCAGCAGAGATTCCCCCCAGGGATTTTCGATCAATGAGCAGTTCTTC.

Only a few counts were recorded for this clonotype. This chain uses TRBV7-6 with TRBJ1-4, with TRBD1 matching 8 bases. Germline assignment: CDR1 SGHVS and CDR2 FNYEAQ. Germline trimming cut 3 bases from V and 3 bases from J; bases unmatched to any gene: 3. The CDR3 is 15 amino acids. CDR3 sequence (DNA): TGTGCCAGCAGCTTCAGGGGGCGATCTAATGAAAAACTGTTTTTT. Translation gives CASSFRGRSNEKLFF.

The rearrangement links TRBV2 to TRBJ1-6; D remains unclear. V lost 4 bases and J 15 bases, leaving 25 bases between the germline ends. The CDR3 contains 16 residues. Germline assignment: CDR1 SNHLY and CDR2 FYNNEI. CDR3 amino acids: CASSANPGLFSISLHF. For the CDR3, the DNA is TGTGCCAGCAGTGCAAACCCGGGCCTATTCTCGATTAGCCTCCACTTT. Together with reference TRBV2 and TRBJ1-6, the CDR3 gives the full variable domain: EPEVTQTPSHQVTQMGQEVILRCVPISNHLYFYWYRQILGQKVEFLVSFYNNEISEKSEIFDDQFSVERPDGSNFTLKIRSTKLEDSAMYFCASSANPGLFSISLHFGNGTRLTVT.

V and J are TRBV7-9 and TRBJ2-7; the D gene is possibly TRBD2 (6 bases). CDR3 length equals 13 residues. The germline V gene has CDR1 SEHNR and CDR2 FQNEAQ (reference sequence). V lost 8 bases and J lost 0, with 11 bases in between. The CDR3 DNA follows: TGTGCCAGCGTTCCCGGGAGCTCCTACGAGCAGTACTTC. This translates into CASVPGSSYEQYF.

The chain recombines TRBV7-2 with TRBJ2-7, with a possible D match to TRBD1 (5 bases). CDR3 length: 15 amino acids. Trimming took off 1 base at V and 5 bases at J, with 15 bases between the two ends. The germline V gene has CDR1 SGHTA and CDR2 FQGNSA. CDR3 loop: CASSLDGRVGNEQYF. The CDR3 nucleotides read TGTGCCAGCAGCTTAGACGGCAGGGTGGGGAACGAGCAGTACTTC.

This clonotype appeared a single time. The rearrangement links TRBV28 to TRBJ1-5; D call uncertain. This CDR3 has 15 residues. Germline CDR1 and CDR2: MDHEN and SYDVKM. V gave up 6 bases and J gave up 0 bases, with 12 bases separating them. CDR3 region: CASSPAGISNQPQHF. The DNA of the CDR3 is TGTGCCAGCAGCCCGGCAGGAATTAGCAATCAGCCCCAGCATTTT.

This clonotype was seen only a few times. V and J are TRBV19 and TRBJ2-1, with D possibly being TRBD2 (5 bases). The length of the CDR3 is 12 residues. Germline CDR1 and CDR2: LNHDA and SQIVND (reference sequence). Trimming shortened V by 3 bases and J by 6 bases, and 6 bases separated the two germline ends. The chain's CDR3 is CASSIAGNEQFF. The CDR3 bases are TGTGCCAGTAGTATCGCGGGCAATGAGCAGTTCTTC.

In the case of this clonotype: A much more abundant neighbour one base away suggests this may be a read error. This sequence joins TRBV7-9 and TRBJ2-7, with D hard to call. Germline-derived CDR1 and CDR2 are SEHNR and FQNEAQ (reference sequence). This CDR3 comprises 12 residues. CDR3 sequence reads: CASSSSNYEQSF. The CDR3 DNA sequence: TGTGCCAGCAGCTCTTCAAATTACGAGCAGTCCTTC.

This clonotype was detected only a few times. This chain uses TRBV25-1 with TRBJ2-7; the D gene is possibly TRBD2 (6 bases). Germline V lookup: CDR1 MGHDK, CDR2 SYGVNS. The CDR3 runs to 17 residues. The V end lost 1 base, the J end lost 1 base, and 17 bases lay between the germline ends. CDR3 amino acids: CASSELGGSGPSYEQYF. CDR3 nucleotide sequence: TGTGCCAGCAGTGAATTGGGTGGCAGCGGGCCATCCTACGAGCAGTACTTC.

The chain has TRBV7-4 and TRBJ2-3; unclear D gene. This CDR3 is built from 14 residues. V lost 1 base to trimming and J lost 11 bases, with 16 bases between them. CDR1 is SGHVT and CDR2 is SQSDAQ in the germline V gene. In nucleotides, the CDR3 is TGTGCCAGCAGCTTAGGAGGCTTACAGTACAGGCAGTATTTT. It encodes CASSLGGLQYRQYF.

This clonotype was detected only a few times. This chain connects TRBV7-2 to TRBJ1-4; D call uncertain. Germline V gene lookup returns CDR1 SGHTA and CDR2 FQGNSA. V gave up 0 bases and J gave up 4 bases, with 12 bases separating them. The CDR3 runs to 16 residues. CDR3 sequence (DNA): TGTGCCAGCAGCTTAGCCGAGGAGGGATATAATGAAAAACTGTTTTTT. Its translation: CASSLAEEGYNEKLFF.

The chain carries TRBV20-1 and TRBJ2-1, with 9 bases that match TRBD2. The CDR3 runs 15 residues. The germline V gene has CDR1 DFQATT and CDR2 SNEGSKA (reference sequence). With V trimmed by 5 bases and J by 8 bases, 13 bases remained unmatched. The CDR3 DNA reads TGCAGTGCTGGACTAGCGTTTGGGGGGGTGGATGAGCAGTTCTTC. It is translated as CSAGLAFGGVDEQFF.

The chain links TRBV28 to TRBJ1-2; tentatively, D is TRBD1 (5 bases). V dropped 2 bases and J dropped 4 bases, with 8 bases sitting between them. The CDR3 consists of 13 residues. Germline CDR1 and CDR2: MDHEN and SYDVKM. The DNA of the CDR3 is TGTGCCAGCAGTTTACTACAGGTCTATGGCTACACCTTC. This codes for CASSLLQVYGYTF.

This rearrangement joins TRBV7-8 to TRBJ2-7; 10 nucleotides align to TRBD2. Per the germline V gene, CDR1 is SGHVS and CDR2 is FQNEAQ. The CDR3 length is 12 residues. After removal of 7 bases from V and 7 bases from J, the junction contained 4 bases not matched to a gene. Here the CDR3 DNA reads TGTGCCAGCACCTGGACTAGCGGTGAGCAGTACTTC. Its translation: CASTWTSGEQYF.

The V and J genes are TRBV28 and TRBJ2-7; 7 nucleotides agree with TRBD2. V lost 4 bases and J lost 2; bases outside the gene matches: 11. CDR3 length: 16 residues. Germline values: CDR1 MDHEN, CDR2 SYDVKM. CDR3 region: CASSSSRGGDPYEQYF. Written as DNA, the CDR3 is TGTGCCAGCAGTTCCTCGAGGGGAGGGGACCCCTACGAGCAGTACTTC. Filled out from reference TRBV28 and TRBJ2-7, the complete variable domain reads DVKVTQSSRYLVKRTGEKVFLECVQDMDHENMFWYRQDPGLGLRLIYFSYDVKMKEKGDIPEGYSVSREKKERFSLILESASTNQTSMYLCASSSSRGGDPYEQYFGPGTRLTVT.